This T cell receptor (beta chain) originates from a study of T cell clones after liver transplantation. Study in general: Blood was drawn pre-transplant, before withdrawal, and after full or failed withdrawal.

The assay was immunoSEQ multiplex PCR, and TCRdb's table has in-frame clones only and misses some. The table shows 53,000 or so clones, with about four fifths occurring only once. The starting material was CD4+ T cells from blood, obtained before liver transplant. The clonotype was recovered from a human donor who received a liver transplant.

In DNA, the CDR3 is TGCGCCAGCAGCTCACTCGGCAGCGGGGGGCAAGAGACCCAGTACTTC. The encoded protein is CASSSLGSGGQETQYF. This chain links TRBV5-1 with TRBJ2-5; 9 bases are shared with TRBD2. There are 16 residues in the CDR3. Looked up from germline, CDR1 is SGHRS and CDR2 is YFSETQ. V gave up 3 bases and J gave up 2 bases; unmatched junction bases: 8.